This TCR beta chain was sequenced for a study of T-cell memory formation after mild COVID-19. Germline V CDR1 and CDR2: SQVTM, ANQGSEA. The CDR3 has 13 residues. V lost 6 bases to trimming and J lost 4 bases; unmatched junction nucleotides: 5. 5'RACE with constant-segment primers built TCRalpha and TCRbeta cDNA libraries with UMIs. TCRdb reanalysed the 5' RACE reads using MiXCR and keeps one entry per CDR3 protein. The sample includes about 500,000 distinct CDR3 sequences, about a fifth of them seen just once. The clonotype comes from an adult woman who had mild COVID-19 (a few samples of this study predate the infection). Cell type and time point are not known. Source material: PBMCs or a T cell subset sorted from them (not recorded which). This chain connects TRBV29-1 to TRBJ1-5, with 8 bases lining up with TRBD1. The CDR3 bases are TGCAGCGTAAGGGACAGGCCTAATCAGCCCCAGCATTTT. This encodes CSVRDRPNQPQHF.